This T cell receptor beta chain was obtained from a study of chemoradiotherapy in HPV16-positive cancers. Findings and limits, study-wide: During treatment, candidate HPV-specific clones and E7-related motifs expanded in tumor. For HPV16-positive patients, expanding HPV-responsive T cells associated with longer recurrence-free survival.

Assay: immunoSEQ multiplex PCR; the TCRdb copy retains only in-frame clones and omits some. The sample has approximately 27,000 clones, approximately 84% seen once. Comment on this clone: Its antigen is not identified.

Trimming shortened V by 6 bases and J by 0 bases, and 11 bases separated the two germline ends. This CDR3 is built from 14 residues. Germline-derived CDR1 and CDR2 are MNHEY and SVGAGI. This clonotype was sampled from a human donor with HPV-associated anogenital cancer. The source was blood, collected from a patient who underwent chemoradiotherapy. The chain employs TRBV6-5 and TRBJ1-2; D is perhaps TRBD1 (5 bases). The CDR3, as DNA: TGTGCCAGCAGCGGAGGGACTACTAACTATGGCTACACCTTC. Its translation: CASSGGTTNYGYTF.